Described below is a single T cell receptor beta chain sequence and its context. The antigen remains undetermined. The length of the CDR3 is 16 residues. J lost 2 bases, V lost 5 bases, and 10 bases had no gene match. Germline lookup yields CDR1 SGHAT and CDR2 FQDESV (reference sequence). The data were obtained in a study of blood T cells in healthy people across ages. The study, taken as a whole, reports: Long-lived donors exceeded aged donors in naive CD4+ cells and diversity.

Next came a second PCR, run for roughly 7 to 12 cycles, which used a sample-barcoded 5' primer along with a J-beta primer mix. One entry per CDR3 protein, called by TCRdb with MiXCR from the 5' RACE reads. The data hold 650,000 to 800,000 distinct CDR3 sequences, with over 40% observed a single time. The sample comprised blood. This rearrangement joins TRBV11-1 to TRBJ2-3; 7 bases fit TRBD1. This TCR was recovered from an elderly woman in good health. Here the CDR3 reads CASSTRGSFATDTQYF. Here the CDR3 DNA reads TGTGCCAGCAGCACCAGGGGGAGTTTTGCCACAGATACGCAGTATTTT. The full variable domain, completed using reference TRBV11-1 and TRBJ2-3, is EAEVAQSPRYKITEKSQAVAFWCDPISGHATLYWYRQILGQGPELLVQFQDESVVDDSQLPKDRFSAERLKGVDSTLKIQPAELGDSAMYLCASSTRGSFATDTQYFGPGTRLTVL.